Listed below are T cell receptor beta chains from one sample, sequenced in a study of beta chain features in type 1 diabetes. Generated by immunoSEQ multiplex PCR, the TCRdb table keeps only in-frame clones and is missing some. The data contain around 26,000 clones, roughly two thirds of them singletons. The sample taken for sequencing was stem cell memory CD4+ T cells from blood. The source is a woman between 35 and 50 years old with type 1 diabetes. CDR3s include the opening cysteine and the closing phenylalanine or tryptophan. Fields, in order: V gene, CDR3 length, J gene, CDR3 protein.

TRBV7-2,16,TRBJ2-2,CASSRLGGMSTGELFF
TRBV5-1,15,TRBJ1-6,CASSGRGAQNSPLHF
TRBV14,15,TRBJ2-7,CASSQLDRNAYEQYF
TRBV7-2,15,TRBJ2-3,CASTVAGGITDTQYF
TRBV5-1,15,TRBJ2-4,CASSPRDLAKNIQYF
TRBV28,13,TRBJ1-4,CASQTGGNEKLFF
TRBV5-5,15,TRBJ2-3,CASSLAPQATDTQYF
TRBV19,16,TRBJ1-1,CASSMLQSRQNTEAFF
TRBV7-9,12,TRBJ2-7,CASSPQGDEQYF
TRBV5-1,13,TRBJ1-2,CASSWGQNYGYTF
TRBV15,13,TRBJ2-3,CATGSGGTDTQYF
TRBV11-1,15,TRBJ1-5,CASSANRGDNQPQHF
TRBV5-1,13,TRBJ1-1,CASSWDRNTEAFF
TRBV30,12,TRBJ1-2,CAWSGRLNGYTF
TRBV2,14,TRBJ2-7,CASSGQGQSYEQYF
TRBV7-9,15,TRBJ1-2,CASSFETGSSGGYTF
TRBV5-4,16,TRBJ1-4,CASSPGLLADNEKLFF
TRBV19,15,TRBJ1-1,CASSTGGQGLTEAFF
TRBV28,16,TRBJ1-6,CASSPPPTGRNSPLHF
TRBV7-2,16,TRBJ1-1,CASSKGRRGQNTEAFF
TRBV29-1,13,TRBJ1-4,CSVEDWQGEKLFF
TRBV30,14,TRBJ1-4,CAWSVLSLGEKLFF
TRBV28,13,TRBJ2-3,CASNTPGADTQYF
TRBV30,13,TRBJ2-5,CAWKLAGGETQYF
TRBV13,16,TRBJ2-3,CASSSRAGGQTDTQYF
TRBV6-1,14,TRBJ1-3,CASTTGNRGNTIYF
TRBV7-2,14,TRBJ2-3,CASSFGTGVDTQYF
TRBV10-3,14,TRBJ2-7,CAISPGTGISEQYF
TRBV9,13,TRBJ2-1,CASGGWRELKQFF
TRBV6-5,14,TRBJ2-4,CASSKDRAGNIQYF
TRBV5-5,12,TRBJ2-1,CASSYNYNEQFF
TRBV7-9,14,TRBJ2-1,CASSRGGQYNEQFF
TRBV7-2,14,TRBJ1-2,CASSPPGDNYGYTF
TRBV29-1,13,TRBJ1-2,CSAVTEQGKGYTF
TRBV4-2,14,TRBJ1-1,CASSQDQESTEAFF
TRBV5-1,13,TRBJ2-1,CASSPQWGDEQFF
TRBV7-2,14,TRBJ2-7,CASSLGGGRREQYF
TRBV11-2,15,TRBJ2-7,CASSSRGSTRYEQYF
TRBV6-6,13,TRBJ2-7,CASSRQFPYEQYF
TRBV7-6,15,TRBJ1-5,CASSSLGRGNQPQHF
TRBV19,16,TRBJ2-2,CASRLPSPGGTGELFF
TRBV7-9,17,TRBJ2-7,CASSPRGLARGQAEQYF
TRBV7-2,16,TRBJ2-2,CASSLVAGGYTGELFF
TRBV6-5,14,TRBJ1-1,CASSYRIQVTEAFF
TRBV25-1,14,TRBJ1-2,CASKTTGAGYGYTF
TRBV28,14,TRBJ2-1,CASSRRGGLNEQFF
TRBV6-6,12,TRBJ2-1,CASSTGGSEQFF
TRBV15,19,TRBJ2-3,CATSRGLAGAAASTDTQYF
TRBV5-1,15,TRBJ2-1,CASSFIAGSYNEQFF
TRBV23-1,16,TRBJ1-2,CASSLGQGRDNDGYTF